The present entry profiles one T cell receptor (beta chain) with its context. The data stem from a study of blood T cell repertoires in COVID-19. Study-wide background: Sites across the United States, Italy and Spain contributed samples from acute and convalescent COVID-19.

Authors' analysis steps: Reference gene primer amplification gave estimated nucleated cell counts. TCRdb's copy holds only in-frame clones and misses some; the assay was immunoSEQ multiplex PCR. The DNA gave D and trimming, while V, J and clone size come from that table. The repertoire includes about 280,000 clones, roughly 89% of them detected once, and about 5.5% sits in the top ten. What was sequenced was PBMCs or T cells enriched from blood (not recorded which). The TCR sequence derives from a woman aged 35 to 49 who had recovered from COVID-19.

In nucleotides, the CDR3 is TGCGCCAGCCGGACAGGAGGGGACACTGAAGCTTTCTTT. Its protein product is CASRTGGDTEAFF. The chain is built from TRBV5-1 and TRBJ1-1; 7 bases map to TRBD1. V was clipped by 7 bases and J by 3 bases; unmatched bases: 6. The germline V gene has CDR1 SGHRS and CDR2 YFSETQ. The CDR3 runs 13 residues.